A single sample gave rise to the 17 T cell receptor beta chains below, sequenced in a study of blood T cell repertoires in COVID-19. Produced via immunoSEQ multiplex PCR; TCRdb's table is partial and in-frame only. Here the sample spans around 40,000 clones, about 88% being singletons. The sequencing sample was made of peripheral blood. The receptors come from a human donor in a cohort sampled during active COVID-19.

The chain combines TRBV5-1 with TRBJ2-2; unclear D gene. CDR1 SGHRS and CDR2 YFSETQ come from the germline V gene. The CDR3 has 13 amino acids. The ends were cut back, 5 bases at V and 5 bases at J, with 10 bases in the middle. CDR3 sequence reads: CASSLKETGELFF. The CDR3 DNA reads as TGCGCCAGCAGTCTCAAGGAGACCGGGGAGCTGTTTTTT.

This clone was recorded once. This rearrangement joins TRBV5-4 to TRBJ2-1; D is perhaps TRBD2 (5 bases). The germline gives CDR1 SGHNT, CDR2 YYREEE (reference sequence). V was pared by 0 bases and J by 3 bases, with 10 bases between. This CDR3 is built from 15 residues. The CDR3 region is CASSLGLSDYNEQFF. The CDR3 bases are TGTGCCAGCAGCTTGGGACTATCCGACTACAATGAGCAGTTCTTC.

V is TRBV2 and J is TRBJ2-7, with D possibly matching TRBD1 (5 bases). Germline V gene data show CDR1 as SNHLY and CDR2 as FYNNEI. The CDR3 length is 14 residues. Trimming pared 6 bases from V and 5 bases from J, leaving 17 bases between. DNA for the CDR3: TGTGCCAGCAGGGTAGGGGCAGGGAACGACGAGCAGTACTTC. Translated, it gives CASRVGAGNDEQYF.

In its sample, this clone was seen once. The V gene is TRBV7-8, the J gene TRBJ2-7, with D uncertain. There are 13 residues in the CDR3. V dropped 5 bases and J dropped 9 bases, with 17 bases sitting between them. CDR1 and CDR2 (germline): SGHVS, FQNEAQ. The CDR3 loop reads CASSPERMLVQYF. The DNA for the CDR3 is TGTGCCAGCAGCCCAGAACGCATGCTAGTGCAGTACTTC.

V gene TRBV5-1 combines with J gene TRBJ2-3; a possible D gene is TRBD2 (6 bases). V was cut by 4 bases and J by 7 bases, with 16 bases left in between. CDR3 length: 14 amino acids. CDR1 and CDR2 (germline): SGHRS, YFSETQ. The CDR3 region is CASSPGLLPNTQYF. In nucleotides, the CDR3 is TGCGCCAGCAGCCCGGGACTCTTACCCAATACGCAGTATTTT.

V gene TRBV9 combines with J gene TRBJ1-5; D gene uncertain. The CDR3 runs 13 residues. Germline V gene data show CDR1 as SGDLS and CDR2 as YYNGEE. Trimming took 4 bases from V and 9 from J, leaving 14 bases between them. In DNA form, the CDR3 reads TGTGCCAGCAGCCCAGGCCCCGGATGGCCCCAGCATTTT. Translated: CASSPGPGWPQHF.

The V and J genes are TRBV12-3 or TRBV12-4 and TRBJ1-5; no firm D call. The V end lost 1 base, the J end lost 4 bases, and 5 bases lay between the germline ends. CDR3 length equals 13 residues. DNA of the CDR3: TGTGCCAGCAGTTTAGATCCAAATCAGCCCCAGCATTTT. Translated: CASSLDPNQPQHF.

The CDR3 bases are TGTGCCAGCAGCTCACCTACAGGGGGCGACTATGGCTACACCTTC. It specifies CASSSPTGGDYGYTF. The chain uses TRBV5-4 and TRBJ1-2; 9 nucleotides agree with TRBD1. V was clipped by 3 bases and J by 3 bases; unmatched bases: 6. CDR3 length: 15 amino acids. Germline loops: CDR1 SGHNT, CDR2 YYREEE (reference sequence).

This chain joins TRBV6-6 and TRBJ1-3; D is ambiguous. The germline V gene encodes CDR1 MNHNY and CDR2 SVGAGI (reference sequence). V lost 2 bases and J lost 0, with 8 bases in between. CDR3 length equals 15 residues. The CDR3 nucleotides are TGTGCCAGCAGTTACAACGGGGTCTCTGGAAACACCATATATTTT. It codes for CASSYNGVSGNTIYF.

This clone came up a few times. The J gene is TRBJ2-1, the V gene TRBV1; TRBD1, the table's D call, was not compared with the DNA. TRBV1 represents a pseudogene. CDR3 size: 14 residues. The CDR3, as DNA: TGCACCAGCAACTTCAGGGGGCGTGACAATGAGCAGTTCTTC. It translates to CTSNFRGRDNEQFF.

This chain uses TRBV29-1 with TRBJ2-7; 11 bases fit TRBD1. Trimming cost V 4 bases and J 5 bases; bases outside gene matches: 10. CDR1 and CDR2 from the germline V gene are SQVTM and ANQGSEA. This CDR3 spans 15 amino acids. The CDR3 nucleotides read TGCAGCGTTGCCCCCCGGACAGGGGGCGTGCACGAGCAGTACTTC. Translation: CSVAPRTGGVHEQYF.

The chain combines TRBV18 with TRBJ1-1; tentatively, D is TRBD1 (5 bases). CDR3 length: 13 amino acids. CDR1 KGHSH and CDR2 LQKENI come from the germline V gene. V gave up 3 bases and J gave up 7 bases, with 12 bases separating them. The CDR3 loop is CASSPRAYGEAFF. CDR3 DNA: TGTGCCAGCTCACCCAGGGCCTATGGTGAAGCTTTCTTT.

CDR3 in DNA: TGTGCCAGCATCCACAGGGAGACCCAGTACTTC. It yields the protein CASIHRETQYF. The chain carries TRBV3-1 (or the pseudogene TRBV3-2) and TRBJ2-5, with D maybe TRBD1 (5 bases). The length of the CDR3 is 11 residues. CDR1 is LGHDT and CDR2 is YNNKEL in the germline V gene (reference sequence). The V and J ends lost 7 bases and 5 bases respectively, with 8 bases between them.

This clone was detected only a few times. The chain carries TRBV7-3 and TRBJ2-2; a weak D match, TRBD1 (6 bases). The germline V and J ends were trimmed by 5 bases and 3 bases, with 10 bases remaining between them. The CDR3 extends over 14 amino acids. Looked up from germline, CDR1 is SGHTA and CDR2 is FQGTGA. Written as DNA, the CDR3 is TGTGCCAGCAGCCCGGGACACCACACCGGGGAGCTGTTTTTT. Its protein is CASSPGHHTGELFF.

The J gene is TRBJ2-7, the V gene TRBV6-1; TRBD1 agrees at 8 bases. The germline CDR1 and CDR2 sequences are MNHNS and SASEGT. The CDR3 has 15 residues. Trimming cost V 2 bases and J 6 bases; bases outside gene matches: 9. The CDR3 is CASSEQDRVLGEQYF. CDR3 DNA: TGTGCCAGCAGTGAACAGGACAGGGTTCTTGGCGAGCAGTACTTC.

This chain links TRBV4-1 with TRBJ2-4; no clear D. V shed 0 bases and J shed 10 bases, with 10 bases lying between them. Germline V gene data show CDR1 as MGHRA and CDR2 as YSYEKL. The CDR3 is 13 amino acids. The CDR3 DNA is TGCGCCAGCAGCCAAGATCTAGGCCTGATTCAGTACTTC. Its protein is CASSQDLGLIQYF.

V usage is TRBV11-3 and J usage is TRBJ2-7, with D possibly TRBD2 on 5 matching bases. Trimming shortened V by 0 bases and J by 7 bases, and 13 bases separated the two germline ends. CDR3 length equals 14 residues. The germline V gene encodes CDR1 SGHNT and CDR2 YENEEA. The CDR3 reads CASSLDTTPGEQYF. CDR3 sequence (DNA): TGTGCCAGCAGCTTAGACACTACCCCGGGGGAGCAGTACTTC. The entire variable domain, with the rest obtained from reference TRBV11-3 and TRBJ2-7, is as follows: EAGVVQSPRYKIIEKKQPVAFWCNPISGHNTLYWYLQNLGQGPELLIRYENEEAVDDSQLPKDRFSAERLKGVDSTLKIQPAELGDSAVYLCASSLDTTPGEQYFGPGTRLTVT.